The rows below give T cell receptor beta chains drawn from one sample of a study of T cell responses to AZD1222 COVID-19 vaccine. Sequencing was performed with immunoSEQ multiplex PCR; in TCRdb, only in-frame clones are kept and a portion is missing. This sample yields more than 95,000 clones, of which around 90% are seen a single time; 4% to 4.5% belongs to the top ten. This material consisted of peripheral blood, taken on day 0 of AZD1222 vaccination. The source of these receptors is an adult in good health. Each CDR3 is given without its conserved first and last residue.

CDR3 length	J gene	V gene	CDR3 protein
13	TRBJ1-4	TRBV7-9	ASSPLTGTNEKLF
14	TRBJ2-1	TRBV11-3	ASSQPRGGHLNEQF
12	TRBJ2-5	TRBV7-8	ASSSNTGTETQY
13	TRBJ1-5	TRBV6-5	ASNPLGRGNQPQH
12	TRBJ1-5	TRBV7-8	ASSLGDSSQPQH
10	TRBJ1-2	TRBV7-8	ASSLGQLGYT
14	TRBJ2-7	TRBV11-3	ASSPEYWGAGYEQY
16	TRBJ1-4	TRBV4-2	ASSQDLGQGARNEKLF
13	TRBJ2-5	TRBV28	ASSLSTGARETQY
13	TRBJ2-7	TRBV25-1	ASSEVGSVSYEQY
12	TRBJ1-1	TRBV30	AWSVGRGNTEAF
13	TRBJ1-3	TRBV7-9	ASSLVINSGNTIY
14	TRBJ2-1	TRBV7-9	ASSSLGQGTYNEQF